The 15 T cell receptor beta chains in this list originate from one sample, sequenced in a study of cytomegalovirus exposure and HLA in healthy donors. Use of 60 Vbeta and 13 Jbeta primers characterized the PCR. Clones were read by immunoSEQ multiplex PCR, and TCRdb kept only the in-frame ones, dropping some. Its listing shows 100,000 or so clones. What was sequenced was PBMCs. The origin of the receptors is a woman aged 25 to 39 in good health and CMV-seronegative.

V gene TRBV15 combines with J gene TRBJ2-6, with D uncertain. The V gene's germline CDR1 is LNHNV and CDR2 YYDKDF (reference sequence). Trimming cost V 0 bases and J 3 bases, with 9 bases left between them. The CDR3 consists of 16 residues. For the CDR3, the DNA is TGTGCCACCAGCAGAGATACGTGGCTTGGGGCCAACGTCCTGACTTTC. It yields the protein CATSRDTWLGANVLTF.

The chain combines TRBV7-3 with TRBJ2-3, with 8 bases aligning to TRBD1. After removal of 2 bases from V and 3 bases from J, the junction contained 4 bases not matched to a gene. CDR3 length equals 15 residues. The germline V gene encodes CDR1 SGHTA and CDR2 FQGTGA. The CDR3 sequence is CASSLGQGATDTQYF. In DNA form, the CDR3 reads TGTGCCAGCAGCTTAGGGCAGGGGGCTACAGATACGCAGTATTTT.

The chain combines TRBV19 with TRBJ2-3; no reliable D call. Germline V lookup: CDR1 LNHDA, CDR2 SQIVND (reference sequence). The germline V and J ends were trimmed by 3 bases and 2 bases, with 9 bases remaining between them. The CDR3 is 14 amino acids. CDR3 amino acids: CASSIGSSTDTQYF. CDR3 bases: TGTGCCAGTAGTATTGGCTCTTCCACAGATACGCAGTATTTT.

The CDR3 bases are TGCGCCAGCAGCCAAGACAGGGGCCTGATTTATTCACCCCTCCACTTT. Its protein product is CASSQDRGLIYSPLHF. The chain has TRBV4-1 and TRBJ1-6; D might be TRBD1 (6 bases). This CDR3 is 16 amino acids long. The V end was cut by 0 bases, the J end by 8 bases, with 14 bases between. The V gene's germline CDR1 is MGHRA and CDR2 YSYEKL.

The rearrangement joins TRBV28 to TRBJ1-5; no clear D gene. CDR1 is MDHEN and CDR2 is SYDVKM in the germline V gene. Between the trimmed V and J ends, which lost 4 bases and 1 base, there was a span of 11 bases. The length of the CDR3 is 15 residues. The CDR3, as DNA: TGTGCCAGCAGTTCCCCGGAGTCCAGCAATCAGCCCCAGCATTTT. Its protein product is CASSSPESSNQPQHF.

V is TRBV4-1 and J is TRBJ1-4; 9 nucleotides align to TRBD1. Germline V lookup: CDR1 MGHRA, CDR2 YSYEKL. Trimming took 4 bases from V and 8 from J; bases not matched to a gene: 11. The CDR3 extends over 16 amino acids. DNA for the CDR3: TGCGCCAGCAGCCCTGATCCGGGACAGGGATGGGAAAAACTGTTTTTT. Its protein is CASSPDPGQGWEKLFF.

The chain carries TRBV11-2 and TRBJ2-7, with D perhaps TRBD1 (6 bases). This CDR3 contains 16 residues. Germline loops: CDR1 SGHAT, CDR2 FQNNGV. Trimming removed 5 bases at V and 7 bases at J, with 24 bases between. CDR3 sequence: CASSTYQEGVSGEQYF. The DNA of the CDR3 is TGTGCCAGCAGCACCTACCAAGAGGGGGTGTCTGGGGAGCAGTACTTC.

The rearrangement uses TRBV19 and TRBJ2-3; D may be TRBD2 (6 bases). The CDR3 runs 14 residues. Trimming took off 6 bases at V and 9 bases at J, with 19 bases between the two ends. The germline V gene has CDR1 LNHDA and CDR2 SQIVND (reference sequence). Written as DNA, the CDR3 is TGTGCCAGTAGCACGGGACCTACGCGGGAAACGCAGTATTTT. It yields the protein CASSTGPTRETQYF.

This chain uses TRBV28 with TRBJ1-2, with D perhaps TRBD1 (5 bases). Germline V CDR1 and CDR2: MDHEN, SYDVKM. The V end was cut by 4 bases, the J end by 5 bases, with 17 bases between. The length of the CDR3 is 15 residues. The CDR3 is CASSWAVGGGYGYTF. The CDR3 DNA is TGTGCCAGCAGTTGGGCCGTCGGCGGGGGGTATGGCTACACCTTC.

This chain links TRBV28 with TRBJ2-1; possibly TRBD1 for D (6 bases). The CDR3 is made up of 17 amino acids. V was clipped by 6 bases and J by 4 bases, with 22 bases between them. Germline CDR1 reads MDHEN; CDR2 reads SYDVKM. The chain's CDR3 is CASRPYRTADLYNEQFF. The CDR3 nucleotides read TGTGCCAGCAGACCCTACAGGACAGCCGACTTATACAATGAGCAGTTCTTC.

This sequence joins TRBV27 and TRBJ2-7; 7 bases align to TRBD2. V gave up 0 bases and J gave up 7 bases; unmatched junction bases: 9. This CDR3 is 15 amino acids long. CDR1 is MNHEY, CDR2 SMNVEV, per germline (reference sequence). CDR3 sequence: CASSLSGTTPREQYF. CDR3 DNA: TGTGCCAGCAGTTTATCGGGGACTACCCCGCGGGAGCAGTACTTC.

This chain links TRBV6-5 with TRBJ1-1; unclear D gene. The CDR3 has 12 residues. Trimming shortened V by 6 bases and J by 11 bases, and 16 bases separated the two germline ends. Germline CDR1 is MNHEY and CDR2 is SVGAGI. The CDR3 reads CASRTLTRGAFF. CDR3 coding DNA: TGTGCCAGCAGAACCCTGACTCGAGGGGCTTTCTTT.

V and J are TRBV28 and TRBJ2-5; a possible D gene is TRBD1 (5 bases). Germline V gives CDR1 MDHEN, CDR2 SYDVKM. The CDR3 loop spans 14 amino acids. V lost 8 bases and J lost 0, with 13 bases in between. As DNA, the CDR3 is TGTGCCAGCGGAGAGACAGCGTACCAAGAGACCCAGTACTTC. This encodes CASGETAYQETQYF.

J is TRBJ2-4 and V is TRBV4-1, with unresolved D. Trimming stripped 0 bases from V and 1 base from J, with 16 bases between. The CDR3 runs to 18 residues. The V gene's germline CDR1 is MGHRA and CDR2 YSYEKL. The CDR3: CASSQEPLEVMAKNIQYF. The CDR3 DNA follows: TGCGCCAGCAGCCAAGAACCCCTAGAGGTCATGGCCAAAAACATTCAGTACTTC.

The gene calls are TRBV9 and TRBJ2-3; 7 bases match TRBD1. The CDR3 is 14 residues long. The J segment lost 2 bases and the V segment lost 4 bases, leaving 4 bases of the junction unmatched. CDR1 and CDR2 (germline): SGDLS, YYNGEE. CDR3 in amino acids: CASSRTGDTDTQYF. The CDR3 region has the DNA TGTGCCAGCAGCAGGACAGGAGACACAGATACGCAGTATTTT.